A selection of T cell receptor beta chains follows, all from one sample in a study of blood T cell repertoires in COVID-19. Method: immunoSEQ multiplex PCR; TCRdb's copy keeps in-frame clones and lacks some. The sample consists of 150,000 to 250,000 clones, roughly 90% of them appearing once. The sample was PBMCs or T cells enriched from blood (not recorded which). The origin of the receptors is a woman in her thirties who had recovered from COVID-19. Both conserved end residues are part of each CDR3. D genes are given only for firm matches. The size of a clone is reported for some rows only, either as once, few or many, or as a class for expanded clones.

clone_size	j_call	d_call	v_call	cdr3_nt	cdr3_aa
few	TRBJ1-5	NA	TRBV28	TGTGCCACCAAGAGATCGAATCAGCCCCAGCATTTT	CATKRSNQPQHF
NA	TRBJ1-3	NA	TRBV28	TGTGCCAGCAGTTTACAAGGGGAGGGTGGAAACACCATATATTTT	CASSLQGEGGNTIYF
NA	TRBJ2-1	NA	TRBV3-1/TRBV3-2	TGTGCCAGCAGCCCGATATGGCAGGGGGGATCGTACAATGAGCAGTTCTTC	CASSPIWQGGSYNEQFF
NA	TRBJ2-3	NA	TRBV7-2	TGTGCCAGCAGCTTTTATAGCCCCGGCACAGATACGCAGTATTTT	CASSFYSPGTDTQYF
NA	TRBJ2-2	TRBD1	TRBV27	TGTGCCAGCAGGGGAGCCGGGACAGGAGTCACCGGGGAGCTGTTTTTT	CASRGAGTGVTGELFF
NA	TRBJ2-7	NA	TRBV5-4	TGTGCCAGCAGCCGGACCGGGCAGGGGATTTACGAGCAGTACTTC	CASSRTGQGIYEQYF
once	TRBJ1-2	TRBD1	TRBV7-2	TGTGCCAGCAGCAGGAGGACAGGGGATAACTATGGCTACACCTTC	CASSRRTGDNYGYTF
NA	TRBJ2-7	TRBD2	TRBV7-2	TGTGCCAGCAGCTTAGAAGCTAGCGGGAACCACGAGCAGTACTTC	CASSLEASGNHEQYF
NA	TRBJ2-1	TRBD2	TRBV11-3	TGTGCCAGCAGCTTAAGGCTAGCGGGGGGAGGGAGCAATGAGCAGTTCTTC	CASSLRLAGGGSNEQFF
NA	TRBJ1-3	NA	TRBV5-1	TGCGCCAGCAGCTTGGAACAGGGCTCTGGAAACACCATATATTTT	CASSLEQGSGNTIYF
NA	TRBJ1-5	NA	TRBV30	TGTGCCTGGAGTGTACGCCAGGGAGGCCAGCCCCAGCATTTT	CAWSVRQGGQPQHF
NA	TRBJ2-7	NA	TRBV5-4	TGTGCCAGCAGCTTGGGGCCCGCCTACGAGCAGTACTTC	CASSLGPAYEQYF
NA	TRBJ1-1	NA	TRBV28	TGTGCCAGCACGGGGGACACTGAAGCTTTCTTT	CASTGDTEAFF
NA	TRBJ2-4	TRBD1	TRBV5-1	TGCGCCAGCAGCTTCGAGGGGACAGGAACCAAAAACATTCAGTACTTC	CASSFEGTGTKNIQYF
NA	TRBJ1-5	TRBD1	TRBV27	TGTGCCAGCAGTTTACTCGGGACAGACGATCAGCCCCAGCATTTT	CASSLLGTDDQPQHF
NA	TRBJ1-1	NA	TRBV5-4	TGTGCCAGCAGCTTGTATGGGGGGACTGAAGCTTTCTTT	CASSLYGGTEAFF
NA	TRBJ2-2	TRBD2	TRBV18	TGTGCCAGCTCACGGGCGGGAGTTCGCTCCGGGGAGCTGTTTTTT	CASSRAGVRSGELFF
NA	TRBJ1-3	TRBD1	TRBV7-6	TGTGCCAGCAGCTCGGGGACAGGGGGAGGAAACACCATATATTTT	CASSSGTGGGNTIYF
NA	TRBJ2-4	TRBD2	TRBV5-1	TGCGCCAGCAGCTTGGGGGCTAGCGGGGAAAACATTCAGTACTTC	CASSLGASGENIQYF
NA	TRBJ2-2	TRBD2	TRBV15	TGTGCCACCAGAAGAAAAGCGGGAGGACAGAACACCGGGGAGCTGTTTTTT	CATRRKAGGQNTGELFF
NA	TRBJ2-1	TRBD2	TRBV19	TGTGCCAGTCGAGGGCCTATAGCGGGAGTCGATGGTGAGCAGTTCTTC	CASRGPIAGVDGEQFF
NA	TRBJ2-3	NA	TRBV14	TGTGCCAGCAGCCCATTAGGAGGAGGGACAGATACGCAGTATTTT	CASSPLGGGTDTQYF
NA	TRBJ1-1	TRBD1	TRBV19	TGTGCCAGTAGTATTGTCGGGACAGCGAACACTGAAGCTTTCTTT	CASSIVGTANTEAFF
NA	TRBJ1-1	NA	TRBV15	TGTGCCACCAGCACCGGGAGGGACATGTTAACTGAAGCTTTCTTT	CATSTGRDMLTEAFF
NA	TRBJ2-3	TRBD2	TRBV7-3	TGTGCCAGCAGCTTAGGCTCTAGCGGGACTTGGGATACGCAGTATTTT	CASSLGSSGTWDTQYF
many	TRBJ1-2	NA	TRBV27	TGTGCCAGCAGTTTAAGCGGGGAAAGGGGCTACACCTTC	CASSLSGERGYTF
NA	TRBJ2-3	TRBD1	TRBV6-5	TGTGCCACCCGGACGGACAGGGGTTTTGATACGCAGTATTTT	CATRTDRGFDTQYF
NA	TRBJ2-3	TRBD2	TRBV7-3	TGTGCCAGCAGCCCCCGTCCTGGGGTGCGGGAGGTTGCAGATACGCAGTATTTT	CASSPRPGVREVADTQYF
NA	TRBJ2-2	NA	TRBV28	TGTGCCAGCAGTTTCGGTAGACAGGCGAACACCGGGGAGCTGTTTTTT	CASSFGRQANTGELFF
NA	TRBJ2-6	TRBD2	TRBV6-7	TGTGCCAGCAGTTACAATCCGGGACTAGCGGGAGGAACCCCCTCTGGGGCCAACGTCCTGACTTTC	CASSYNPGLAGGTPSGANVLTF
NA	TRBJ1-1	NA	TRBV27	TGTGCCAGCAGTGCATGGGAGAAAGGCACTGAAGCTTTCTTT	CASSAWEKGTEAFF
NA	TRBJ1-2	TRBD1	TRBV7-3	TGTGCCAGCAGCCTCCGGATGGAGGGGGCGCGGGGCTACACCTTC	CASSLRMEGARGYTF
NA	TRBJ2-7	TRBD1	TRBV24-1	TGTGCCACCAGTGACCAGACCGGGACAGGGGGCGACGAGCAGTACTTC	CATSDQTGTGGDEQYF
NA	TRBJ1-5	TRBD1	TRBV19	TGTGCCAGTACTAATAGGGGGCCTCGTAGCAATCAGCCCCAGCATTTT	CASTNRGPRSNQPQHF
once	TRBJ2-2	TRBD1	TRBV9	TGTGCCAGCAGCCCCGACAGGGGCCTCACCGGGGAGCTGTTTTTT	CASSPDRGLTGELFF
NA	TRBJ2-3	TRBD2	TRBV9	TGTGCCAGCAGCGTAGACAGAGCGGGGGGCACAGATACGCAGTATTTT	CASSVDRAGGTDTQYF
NA	TRBJ2-5	NA	TRBV9	TGTGCCAGCAGCGTAGACGGGCAAGGGAGAGAGACCCAGTACTTC	CASSVDGQGRETQYF
NA	TRBJ2-3	NA	TRBV9	TGTGCCAGCAGCCCCACCGGGTACGTCGATACGCAGTATTTT	CASSPTGYVDTQYF
medium-sized	TRBJ2-1	TRBD2	TRBV3-1/TRBV3-2	TGTGCCAGCAGCCAAGCCGGAGCGGGGGTCCCAAATATATACAATGAGCAGTTCTTC	CASSQAGAGVPNIYNEQFF
NA	TRBJ2-7	TRBD2	TRBV11-3	TGTGCCAGCAGCTCGGGACTAGCGGACGAGCAGTACTTC	CASSSGLADEQYF
NA	TRBJ2-1	TRBD2	TRBV7-2	TGTGCCAGCAGCTTAGCTCTAGCGGGATCACTCGAGCAGTTCTTC	CASSLALAGSLEQFF